These T cell receptor beta chains were read from a single sample in a study of blood T cell repertoires in COVID-19. Profiling relied on immunoSEQ multiplex PCR, and the TCRdb table lists in-frame clones only, not all of them. The sample consists of about 7,100 clones, about nine tenths of them appearing once. The sample consisted of peripheral blood. These receptors all stem from a man aged 65 to 79 with active COVID-19. The CDR3 runs from the conserved cysteine through the conserved F or W. The D gene is left open where the match is weak. Not every row has a clone size; where given, it reads once, few, many or a size class.

d_gene,j_gene,abundance,v_gene,CDR3aa,CDR3nt
TRBD2,TRBJ2-7,few,TRBV4-1,CASSQGLADSYEQYF,TGCGCCAGCAGCCAAGGACTAGCGGACTCCTACGAGCAGTACTTC
TRBD1,TRBJ1-1,.,TRBV29-1,CSAGSGQGIITEAFF,TGCAGCGCCGGATCGGGACAGGGTATTATCACTGAAGCTTTTTTT
.,TRBJ1-2,.,TRBV19,CASADSYYGYTF,TGTGCCAGTGCCGACAGCTACTATGGCTACACCTTC
TRBD2,TRBJ2-1,.,TRBV19,CASSIGTSGGAGEQFF,TGTGCCAGTAGTATAGGGACTAGCGGGGGGGCCGGTGAGCAGTTCTTC
.,TRBJ2-5,.,TRBV5-5,CASSLATGRPETQYF,TGTGCCAGCAGCTTGGCCACAGGGAGACCGGAGACCCAGTACTTC
TRBD2,TRBJ2-3,.,TRBV6-2/TRBV6-3,CASSSAGADTDTQYF,TGTGCCAGCAGTTCAGCGGGGGCCGACACAGATACGCAGTATTTT
.,TRBJ2-7,.,TRBV4-3,CASSQDADRLSYEQYF,TGCGCCAGCAGCCAAGATGCCGACAGGTTATCCTACGAGCAGTACTTC
.,TRBJ1-5,.,TRBV4-1,CASSGHAGANQPQHF,TGCGCCAGCAGTGGGCATGCCGGTGCTAATCAGCCCCAGCATTTT
.,TRBJ1-1,.,TRBV3-1/TRBV3-2,CASSHGGTEAFF,TGTGCCAGCAGCCACGGCGGGACTGAAGCTTTCTTT
TRBD1,TRBJ1-6,.,TRBV6-5,CASSRDRVGSPLHF,TGTGCCAGCAGCCGTGACAGGGTGGGTTCACCCCTCCACTTT
TRBD2,TRBJ2-7,once,TRBV2,CASRAGLAAIYEQYF,TGTGCCAGCAGGGCGGGACTAGCGGCGATCTACGAGCAGTACTTC
TRBD2,TRBJ2-5,.,TRBV6-2/TRBV6-3,CASSQAGGVVETQYF,TGTGCCAGCAGCCAAGCGGGGGGGGTTGTGGAGACCCAGTACTTC
.,TRBJ2-7,once,TRBV5-1,CASSSDTYYEQYF,TGCGCCAGCAGTTCGGACACGTACTACGAGCAGTACTTC
.,TRBJ1-1,.,TRBV5-6,CASSWGPMNTEAFF,TGTGCCAGCAGCTGGGGCCCGATGAACACTGAAGCTTTCTTT
.,TRBJ1-3,.,TRBV30,CAWRALTGNTIYF,TGTGCCTGGAGGGCGTTGACAGGAAACACCATATATTTT
.,TRBJ1-5,.,TRBV15,CATSRDRGNNQPQHF,TGTGCCACCAGCAGAGATAGGGGAAACAATCAGCCCCAGCATTTT
.,TRBJ2-3,.,TRBV2,CASPDGARYTDTQYF,TGTGCCAGCCCTGACGGTGCTAGATACACAGATACGCAGTATTTT
.,TRBJ2-3,.,TRBV6-2/TRBV6-3,CASSYSTGMGSDTQYF,TGTGCCAGCAGTTACTCAACAGGGATGGGGTCAGATACGCAGTATTTT
.,TRBJ1-3,.,TRBV11-2,CASRNYGFSGNTIYF,TGTGCCAGCAGGAACTACGGATTCTCTGGAAACACCATATATTTT
.,TRBJ2-6,.,TRBV5-5,CASSSGPSGANVLTF,TGTGCCAGCAGCTCTGGGCCCTCTGGGGCCAACGTCCTGACTTTC
TRBD1,TRBJ1-4,.,TRBV4-3,CASSSNGQGAGEKLFF,TGCGCCAGCAGTTCGAATGGACAGGGGGCTGGTGAAAAACTGTTTTTT
TRBD2,TRBJ2-5,.,TRBV7-3,CASSPAGRGGETQYF,TGTGCCAGCAGCCCCGCAGGGCGGGGGGGAGAGACCCAGTACTTC
.,TRBJ2-1,.,TRBV10-1,CASSSGEAWSNEQFF,TGCGCCAGCAGTTCGGGGGAGGCATGGTCCAATGAGCAGTTCTTC
TRBD1,TRBJ1-4,.,TRBV2,CASSPLRDRGKSGKLFF,TGTGCCAGCAGCCCCCTTCGGGACAGGGGAAAAAGTGGAAAACTGTTTTTT
TRBD1,TRBJ2-1,.,TRBV2,CASSGRDRGYNEQFF,TGTGCCAGCAGTGGCCGGGACAGGGGTTACAATGAGCAGTTCTTC
.,TRBJ1-4,once,TRBV4-2,CASSQGQSNEKLFF,TGTGCCAGCAGCCAAGGACAGTCCAATGAAAAACTGTTTTTT
.,TRBJ2-1,.,TRBV7-9,CASIGQSSYNEQFF,TGTGCCAGCATAGGACAGAGCTCCTACAATGAGCAGTTCTTC